The entry below describes one TCR beta chain. The sample originates from a study of blood T cell repertoires in COVID-19. Germline V CDR1 and CDR2: SGDLS, YYNGEE. After removal of 3 bases from V and 9 bases from J, the junction contained 5 bases not matched to a gene. The CDR3 length is 15 residues. Some clones are missing from TCRdb's copy, which holds only in-frame ones; the method was immunoSEQ multiplex PCR. Among 250,000 to 300,000 clones listed, approximately 90% were seen once. Participants were aged about 18 to 90 years from 24 US areas. The J gene is TRBJ2-1, the V gene TRBV9; TRBD2 aligns across 14 bases. The sample taken for sequencing was PBMCs or T cells enriched from blood (not recorded which). This receptor was taken from a woman aged 55 to 70 in a cohort exposed to, infected with or recovered from COVID-19 (not recorded which). The CDR3 spells CASSAGLAGVSEQFF. The CDR3, as DNA: TGTGCCAGCAGCGCGGGACTAGCGGGAGTTAGTGAGCAGTTCTTC.